The 14 T cell receptor beta chains given below trace back to one sample, sequenced in a study of T cell responses to AZD1222 COVID-19 vaccine. Assay used: immunoSEQ multiplex PCR; TCRdb lists only in-frame clones, some missing. The data show approximately 190,000 clones, with around 93% seen just once and roughly 10% held by the top ten. This specimen consisted of peripheral blood, obtained on day 0 of AZD1222 vaccination. The receptors here all came from an adult in good health.

The rearrangement joins TRBV28 to TRBJ1-5; D gene unclear. The V end lost 3 bases, the J end lost 7 bases, and 13 bases lay between the germline ends. The CDR3 runs 14 residues. Germline V lookup: CDR1 MDHEN, CDR2 SYDVKM. The CDR3 DNA sequence: TGTGCCAGCAGTTTCAGAGGGTCAGGACAGCCCCAGCATTTT. This encodes CASSFRGSGQPQHF.

V usage is TRBV19 and J usage is TRBJ1-2; TRBD1 is a possible D gene (5 bases). V lost 3 bases and J lost 7, with 18 bases in between. The CDR3 spans 15 residues. The germline gives CDR1 LNHDA, CDR2 SQIVND (reference sequence). CDR3 nucleotides: TGTGCCAGTAGTATCGTCCAGGGCGAGATTCGTGGCTACACCTTC. Protein: CASSIVQGEIRGYTF. Full variable domain (missing parts from reference TRBV19 and TRBJ1-2): DGGITQSPKYLFRKEGQNVTLSCEQNLNHDAMYWYRQDPGQGLRLIYYSQIVNDFQKGDIAEGYSVSREKKESFPLTVTSAQKNPTAFYLCASSIVQGEIRGYTFGSGTRLTVV.

This clone has only one observation. This rearrangement joins TRBV4-1 to TRBJ2-1, with TRBD2 matching 10 bases. The CDR3 sequence is 15 residues long. Germline trimming cut 1 base from V and 6 bases from J; bases unmatched to any gene: 3. Per the germline V gene, CDR1 is MGHRA and CDR2 is YSYEKL. This CDR3 is CASSQVPSGSNEQFF. DNA for the CDR3: TGCGCCAGCAGCCAAGTCCCTAGCGGGAGCAATGAGCAGTTCTTC.

The V call is TRBV28, the J call TRBJ2-4, with 12 bases lining up with TRBD1. The CDR3 covers 15 residues. J was trimmed by 3 bases and V by 7 bases; bases with no gene match: 4. Germline CDR1 and CDR2: MDHEN and SYDVKM. The CDR3 nucleotides read TGTGCCAGCACCGGGACAGGGGGCGTCAAAAACATTCAGTACTTC. Translating it yields CASTGTGGVKNIQYF.

The gene calls are TRBV3-1 (or the pseudogene TRBV3-2) and TRBJ1-2; 9 nucleotides align to TRBD1. This CDR3 has 15 amino acids. Germline loops: CDR1 LGHDT, CDR2 YNNKEL (reference sequence). With 0 bases clipped from V and 6 bases from J, the junction kept 5 bases outside the gene matches. Here the CDR3 reads CASSQEGGQGHGYTF. The CDR3 DNA reads as TGTGCCAGCAGCCAAGAAGGGGGACAGGGCCATGGCTACACCTTC.

The chain carries TRBV27 and TRBJ2-1, with unresolved D. The germline V gene has CDR1 MNHEY and CDR2 SMNVEV (reference sequence). The CDR3 has 16 residues. Trimming removed 2 bases from V and 6 bases from J, with 17 bases in between. The CDR3 region has the DNA TGTGCCAGCAGTTTAGTAGCCCCTTGGGTAGGCAATGAGCAGTTCTTC. It specifies CASSLVAPWVGNEQFF.

This clone was observed a single time. The chain combines TRBV29-1 with TRBJ2-3; D is perhaps TRBD1 (5 bases). The ends were cut back, 4 bases at V and 4 bases at J, with 15 bases in the middle. Germline lookup yields CDR1 SQVTM and CDR2 ANQGSEA. The CDR3 spans 14 residues. In nucleotides, the CDR3 is TGCAGCGTTGTTTTTAAATTAGGGGCAGATACGCAGTATTTT. It specifies CSVVFKLGADTQYF.

J is TRBJ1-1 and V is TRBV6-2 or TRBV6-3; D uncertain. The CDR3 has 15 residues. V was clipped by 5 bases and J by 2 bases, with 15 bases between them. Germline lookup yields CDR1 MNHEY and CDR2 SVGEGT. The CDR3 region has the DNA TGTGCCAGCAGTGGAATCGCGGGAGTCAACACTGAAGCTTTCTTT. Amino acid sequence: CASSGIAGVNTEAFF.

This sequence joins TRBV7-3 and TRBJ1-6; 9 bases map to TRBD1. Germline loops: CDR1 SGHTA, CDR2 FQGTGA. CDR3 length equals 15 residues. V lost 5 bases and J lost 5; bases outside the gene matches: 4. CDR3 DNA sequence: TGTGCCAGCAGCGCCAGGACAGGGGATAATTCACCCCTCCACTTT. Amino acid sequence: CASSARTGDNSPLHF.

This clone was counted between two and nine times. This chain connects TRBV4-1 to TRBJ2-1; TRBD2 aligns across 14 bases. The trim removed 0 bases at V and 9 bases at J, leaving 7 bases unmatched. CDR1 and CDR2 from the germline V gene are MGHRA and YSYEKL. CDR3 size: 17 residues. The CDR3 region has the DNA TGCGCCAGCAGCCAAGAGACGGGACTAGCGGGAGTTCTTGAGCAGTTCTTC. Amino acid sequence: CASSQETGLAGVLEQFF.

The gene calls are TRBV19 and TRBJ1-5, with D possibly TRBD1 on 6 matching bases. Per the germline V gene, CDR1 is LNHDA and CDR2 is SQIVND (reference sequence). The CDR3 is 14 residues long. The V end was cut by 6 bases, the J end by 3 bases, with 12 bases between. This CDR3 reads CASSIQGPNQPQHF. CDR3 DNA sequence: TGTGCCAGTAGCATACAGGGTCCCAATCAGCCCCAGCATTTT.

The chain couples TRBV7-2 to TRBJ2-7; 8 bases fit TRBD2. The CDR3 runs to 18 residues. The junction had 16 bases not matched to a gene; V was cut back by 3 bases and J by 3 bases. CDR1 is SGHTA and CDR2 is FQGNSA in the germline V gene. CDR3 sequence: CASSFIKGSGTSDYEQYF. The CDR3 region has the DNA TGTGCCAGCAGCTTTATTAAAGGATCTGGGACTAGTGACTACGAGCAGTACTTC.

This rearrangement joins TRBV5-1 to TRBJ2-1; TRBD1 agrees at 9 bases. This CDR3 has 15 amino acids. J was trimmed by 3 bases and V by 4 bases; bases with no gene match: 5. Germline loops: CDR1 SGHRS, CDR2 YFSETQ. This chain's CDR3 is CASSLRTGVYNEQFF. The DNA for the CDR3 is TGCGCCAGCAGCCTGAGGACAGGGGTCTACAATGAGCAGTTCTTC.

This clone has a handful of counts. The chain uses TRBV5-6 and TRBJ2-7, with D perhaps assigned TRBD1 or TRBD2 (5 bases each). Per the germline V gene, CDR1 is SGHDT and CDR2 is YYEEEE. The V end was cut by 5 bases, the J end by 5 bases, with 17 bases between. CDR3 length equals 14 residues. The CDR3 DNA is TGTGCCAGCAGTACCCGAGTGGGGACCCACGAGCAGTACTTC. Protein product: CASSTRVGTHEQYF. The full variable domain, rest sourced from reference TRBV5-6 and TRBJ2-7, is DAGVTQSPTHLIKTRGQQVTLRCSPKSGHDTVSWYQQALGQGPQFIFQYYEEEERQRGNFPDRFSGHQFPNYSSELNVNALLLGDSALYLCASSTRVGTHEQYFGPGTRLTVT.